Listed below are T cell receptor beta chains from one sample, sequenced in a study of blood T cell repertoires in COVID-19. Method: immunoSEQ multiplex PCR; TCRdb's copy keeps in-frame clones and lacks some. The sample carries about 230,000 clones, around four fifths recorded once. Input material: peripheral blood. These receptors originate from a woman aged 65 to 85 with active or convalescent COVID-19. CDR3s include the opening cysteine and the closing phenylalanine or tryptophan. The D gene is left open where the match is weak. Clone size is shown for a subset of rows, as once, few, many or a class of expanded clone.

abundance	v_gene	d_gene	j_gene	CDR3aa	CDR3nt
-	TRBV19	-	TRBJ1-5	CASSFYREGEPQHF	TGTGCCAGTAGTTTCTACAGGGAGGGTGAGCCCCAGCATTTT
-	TRBV6-2/TRBV6-3	TRBD2	TRBJ2-1	CASSYQREDYNEQFF	TGTGCCAGCAGTTACCAGCGGGAGGATTACAATGAGCAGTTCTTC
-	TRBV27	-	TRBJ2-7	CASSLWQGGSYEQYF	TGTGCCAGCAGTTTATGGCAGGGTGGATCCTACGAGCAGTACTTC
few	TRBV2	-	TRBJ2-7	CASRSDSYEQYF	TGTGCCAGCAGAAGTGACAGCTACGAGCAGTACTTC
-	TRBV10-3	-	TRBJ2-7	CAISERDRANSLFF	TGTGCCATCAGTGAACGAGACAGAGCCAATTCTTTGTTCTTC
-	TRBV25-1	-	TRBJ1-1	CASSAQGNTEAFF	TGTGCCAGCAGTGCTCAGGGAAACACTGAAGCTTTCTTT
-	TRBV28	-	TRBJ2-7	CASGPLSAPRGEQYF	TGTGCCAGCGGCCCCCTTAGCGCTCCTAGAGGCGAGCAGTACTTC
-	TRBV30	TRBD2	TRBJ2-5	CAWSVLTSGGAGTQYF	TGTGCCTGGAGTGTACTTACTAGCGGGGGGGCAGGGACCCAGTACTTC
-	TRBV18	-	TRBJ2-2	CASSPGKNTGELFF	TGTGCCAGCTCACCTGGCAAGAACACCGGGGAGCTGTTTTTT
few	TRBV6-2/TRBV6-3	-	TRBJ2-1	CASSRGRTGTMEQFF	TGTGCCAGCAGTAGGGGTCGGACAGGGACTATGGAGCAGTTCTTC
-	TRBV4-2	-	TRBJ1-5	CASSQEYGEGNQPQHF	TGTGCCAGCAGCCAAGAATATGGAGAGGGCAATCAGCCCCAGCATTTT
few	TRBV3-1/TRBV3-2	TRBD2	TRBJ2-5	CASSQKRGELETQYF	TGTGCCAGCAGCCAAAAGCGGGGAGAGTTAGAGACCCAGTACTTC
-	TRBV6-5	TRBD1	TRBJ1-6	CASSTRQGQNSPLHF	TGTGCCAGCAGTACCAGACAGGGTCAGAATTCACCCCTCCACTTT
-	TRBV5-1	TRBD2	TRBJ2-1	CASRTGTSASYNEQFF	TGCGCCAGCAGAACCGGGACTAGTGCTTCCTACAATGAGCAGTTCTTC
-	TRBV5-1	-	TRBJ2-3	CASQGGRGTQYF	TGCGCCAGTCAGGGTGGCAGGGGAACGCAGTATTTT
-	TRBV2	TRBD1	TRBJ1-2	CASRLQGSHGYTF	TGTGCCAGCAGATTACAGGGGAGCCATGGCTACACCTTC
-	TRBV5-6	-	TRBJ1-3	CASRVQGHSGNTIYF	TGTGCCAGCAGAGTACAGGGCCACTCTGGAAACACCATATATTTT
-	TRBV27	TRBD1	TRBJ2-1	CASSARGQGGKNEQFF	TGTGCCAGCAGTGCCCGAGGACAGGGTGGGAAGAATGAGCAGTTCTTC
few	TRBV9	TRBD1	TRBJ1-6	CASSVEATGGNSPLHF	TGTGCCAGCAGCGTAGAAGCGACAGGGGGCAATTCACCCCTCCACTTT
-	TRBV15	TRBD2	TRBJ2-3	CATSRDSRLAESTDTQYF	TGTGCCACCAGCAGAGATAGCCGACTAGCGGAAAGCACAGATACGCAGTATTTT
-	TRBV7-9	TRBD1	TRBJ1-2	CASSSRQGASFNYGYTF	TGTGCCAGCAGCTCCCGACAGGGGGCGAGTTTTAACTATGGCTACACCTTC
-	TRBV18	-	TRBJ1-1	CASSPLDRNTEAFF	TGTGCCAGCTCACCACTCGACAGGAACACTGAAGCTTTCTTT